The clone carrying this T cell receptor beta chain was seen a handful of times. What it recognizes is unknown. This specimen comes from a study of T-cell memory formation after mild COVID-19. The study's findings and limits: For contracting clones, CD4+ ones sat mainly in CM and EM, CD8+ in EMRA. Memory sampled before infection contained some responding clones, suggesting cross-reactive memory joined.

The authors produced TCR alpha and TCR beta cDNA libraries with sample barcodes and UMIs by 5'RACE using constant-segment primers. TCRdb ran MiXCR on the 5' RACE reads and lists one entry per CDR3 protein. The data show hundreds of thousands of distinct CDR3 sequences, with less than 25% seen just once and 7.5% to 9.5% held by the top ten. The TCR was taken from an adult woman who had mild COVID-19 (a few samples of this study predate the infection). Cell type and time point are not known. The sequencing sample was made of PBMCs or a T cell subset sorted from them (not recorded which).

The DNA of the CDR3 is TGTGCCAGCAGCCAAGAGGAGTATGGGACAGGGCGGAATGGCTACACCTTC. Translated, it gives CASSQEEYGTGRNGYTF. The chain is built from TRBV4-2 and TRBJ1-2, with 9 bases matching TRBD1. Trimming at V came to 0 bases and at J to 6 bases, leaving 11 bases not matched to a gene. This CDR3 spans 17 amino acids. The germline gives CDR1 LGHNA, CDR2 YNFKEQ.